These 20 T cell receptor beta chains were all obtained from the same sample, sequenced in a study of cytomegalovirus exposure and HLA in healthy donors. Primers included in the PCR were 60 Vbeta and 13 Jbeta primers. Generated by immunoSEQ multiplex PCR, the TCRdb table keeps only in-frame clones and is missing some. The table includes 80,000 or so clones, under 80% detected once. The sequenced sample was PBMCs. Receptors were obtained from a man aged 60 to 69 in good health and CMV-seropositive.

J is TRBJ1-5 and V is TRBV4-3, with D uncertain. CDR3 length: 14 amino acids. From germline, CDR1 is LGHNA and CDR2 YSLEER. Trimming left V 0 bases short and J 4 bases short, with 7 bases between. CDR3 in DNA: TGCGCCAGCAGCCAAGAACCCAGAAATCAGCCCCAGCATTTT. It yields the protein CASSQEPRNQPQHF.

The chain carries TRBV21-1 and TRBJ2-5; the table's TRBD2 call for D was not verified on the DNA. TRBV21-1 has pseudogene status. There are 14 residues in the CDR3. The CDR3 protein is CASSKKAGQETQYF. CDR3 nucleotides: TGTGCCAGCAGCAAGAAGGCGGGCCAAGAGACCCAGTACTTC.

The J gene is TRBJ1-1, the V gene TRBV27; 9 positions match TRBD1. Trimming took 9 bases from V and 6 from J; bases not matched to a gene: 5. Germline V CDR1 and CDR2: MNHEY, SMNVEV (reference sequence). CDR3 length: 12 residues. Here the CDR3 reads CASSRDRAEAFF. CDR3 coding DNA: TGTGCCAGTTCCCGGGACAGGGCTGAAGCTTTCTTT.

The chain combines TRBV23-1 with TRBJ2-7; weak D call: TRBD2 (5 bases). TRBV23-1 is marked as an open reading frame, function uncertain. This CDR3 region has 16 residues. V lost 4 bases, J lost 2 bases, and 18 bases lay in between. This chain's CDR3 is CASSLPGVQQPYEQYF. The CDR3 nucleotides are TGCGCCAGCAGTCTCCCCGGGGTCCAGCAGCCCTACGAGCAGTACTTC.

This clone was found a few times. The genes are TRBV2 and TRBJ2-3; 10 bases fit TRBD2. The junction had 2 bases not matched to a gene; V was cut back by 2 bases and J by 3 bases. CDR1 and CDR2 (germline): SNHLY, FYNNEI. The CDR3 loop spans 15 amino acids. In nucleotides, the CDR3 is TGTGCCAGCAGTGAACTTAGCGGGGGGACAGATACGCAGTATTTT. This encodes CASSELSGGTDTQYF.

The chain joins TRBV6-7 to TRBJ1-6; 7 nucleotides align to TRBD1. TRBV6-7 has ORF status, its function being uncertain. The V and J ends lost 9 bases and 8 bases, in that order; junction bases with no gene match: 31. The CDR3 runs to 21 residues. The CDR3 DNA is TGTGCCAGTCTAAAATACAGGGGAAAAGTGTCAGAAAAGGTGGTAGATTCACCCCTCCACTTT. Translation gives CASLKYRGKVSEKVVDSPLHF.

The J gene is TRBJ2-7, the V gene TRBV6-1, with 7 bases lining up with TRBD2. Unmatched junction bases numbered 1, after V lost 1 base and J lost 1 base. Germline CDR1 MNHNS, CDR2 SASEGT. The CDR3 sequence is 14 residues long. In DNA form, the CDR3 reads TGTGCCAGCAGTGAAGTCGGGGGGTCCTACGAGCAGTACTTC. Protein: CASSEVGGSYEQYF.

The chain links TRBV19 to TRBJ1-5; D uncertain. The CDR3 has 14 residues. V gave up 0 bases and J gave up 1 base, with 4 bases separating them. Germline loops: CDR1 LNHDA, CDR2 SQIVND (reference sequence). CDR3 residues: CASSIDLSNQPQHF. The CDR3 coding sequence is TGTGCCAGTAGTATAGACTTGAGCAATCAGCCCCAGCATTTT.

The chain combines TRBV7-6 with TRBJ2-1; TRBD2 is a possible D gene (5 bases). The V gene lost 4 bases and the J gene lost 7 bases, with 23 bases spanning the gap. Germline V gene data show CDR1 as SGHVS and CDR2 as FNYEAQ. This CDR3 has 17 amino acids. CDR3 bases: TGTGCCAGCAGCTCCAGCGCGGCTAGCTCTTATAAGAATGAGCAGTTCTTC. Its protein product is CASSSSAASSYKNEQFF. The entire variable domain, with the rest obtained from reference TRBV7-6 and TRBJ2-1, is as follows: GAGVSQSPRYKVTKRGQDVALRCDPISGHVSLYWYRQALGQGPEFLTYFNYEAQQDKSGLPNDRFSAERPEGSISTLTIQRTEQRDSAMYRCASSSSAASSYKNEQFFGPGTRLTVL.

V gene TRBV5-1 combines with J gene TRBJ2-2; 11 bases are a match to TRBD2. The germline CDR1 and CDR2 sequences are SGHRS and YFSETQ. The CDR3 consists of 16 residues. After removal of 5 bases from V and 4 bases from J, the junction contained 7 bases not matched to a gene. CDR3 loop: CASSELAGAVTGELFF. DNA for the CDR3: TGCGCCAGCAGTGAACTAGCGGGAGCGGTCACCGGGGAGCTGTTTTTT.

The sample holds one count of this clone. The gene calls are TRBV9 and TRBJ2-3; 9 bases match TRBD2. Per the germline V gene, CDR1 is SGDLS and CDR2 is YYNGEE. The CDR3 sequence is 15 residues long. V shed 0 bases and J 11 bases; nucleotides not matched to a gene: 10. This CDR3 is CASSVADSGGPGQYF. CDR3 DNA sequence: TGTGCCAGCAGCGTAGCCGATAGCGGGGGCCCGGGGCAGTATTTT. Based on the CDR3 plus reference TRBV9 and TRBJ2-3, the full variable domain is DSGVTQTPKHLITATGQRVTLRCSPRSGDLSVYWYQQSLDQGLQFLIQYYNGEERAKGNILERFSAQQFPDLHSELNLSSLELGDSALYFCASSVADSGGPGQYFGPGTRLTVL.

The rearrangement joins TRBV30 to TRBJ2-5; TRBD2 matches at 14 bases. After removal of 3 bases from V and 11 bases from J, the junction contained 8 bases not matched to a gene. The CDR3 extends over 14 amino acids. CDR1 and CDR2 (germline): GTSNPN, SVGIG (reference sequence). The CDR3 sequence is CAWSGLAGGQKQYF. The CDR3 DNA follows: TGTGCCTGGAGCGGACTAGCGGGAGGCCAGAAACAGTACTTC. Drawing the rest from reference TRBV30 and TRBJ2-5, the complete variable domain is SQTIHQWPATLVQPVGSPLSLECTVEGTSNPNLYWYRQAAGRGLQLLFYSVGIGQISSEVPQNLSASRPQDRQFILSSKKLLLSDSGFYLCAWSGLAGGQKQYFGPGTRLLVL.

The rearrangement uses TRBV28 and TRBJ1-1, with TRBD1 identical over 8 bases. Germline CDR1 MDHEN, CDR2 SYDVKM. The ends lost 6 bases at V and 10 bases at J; junction bases unmatched: 13. The CDR3 contains 14 residues. For the CDR3, the DNA is TGTGCCAGCAGGGCCGGGACAGGAGCCTTTGGAGCTTTCTTT. Protein sequence: CASRAGTGAFGAFF.

The V and J genes are TRBV6-5 and TRBJ2-1, with 9 bases fitting TRBD2. Per germline, CDR1 MNHEY and CDR2 SVGAGI. The ends lost 0 bases at V and 3 bases at J; junction bases unmatched: 0. The CDR3 consists of 15 residues. The CDR3 DNA reads as TGTGCCAGCAGTTACTCTAGCGGGAGCTACAATGAGCAGTTCTTC. Translated, it gives CASSYSSGSYNEQFF.

This clone turned up a few times. V gene TRBV27 combines with J gene TRBJ1-3, with 7 bases fitting TRBD1. Trimming removed 5 bases from V and 4 bases from J; junction bases left unmatched: 5. The CDR3 runs to 14 residues. Looked up from germline, CDR1 is MNHEY and CDR2 is SMNVEV (reference sequence). The CDR3 reads CASSTGATGNTIYF. The CDR3, as DNA: TGTGCCAGCAGTACAGGGGCTACGGGAAACACCATATATTTT.

The chain's CDR3 is CASSIQGAGSGELFF. The CDR3, as DNA: TGCGCCAGCAGCATACAGGGGGCTGGGTCCGGGGAGCTGTTTTTT. This chain joins TRBV5-1 and TRBJ2-2; 9 bases are shared with TRBD1. The CDR3 covers 15 residues. Unmatched junction bases numbered 7, after V lost 4 bases and J lost 6 bases. The V gene's germline CDR1 is SGHRS and CDR2 YFSETQ.

The gene calls are TRBV9 and TRBJ2-5, with 8 bases identical to TRBD1. TRBJ2-7 explains the end of the DNA better; the J call may be wrong. The CDR3 runs to 14 residues. In germline, CDR1 is SGDLS, CDR2 YYNGEE. Here the CDR3 reads CASSARAGGGEQYF. CDR3 bases: TGTGCCAGCAGCGCTAGGGCAGGGGGCGGCGAGCAGTACTTC.

The chain links TRBV9 to TRBJ2-3; 12 bases agree with TRBD2. This CDR3 region has 18 residues. Germline V lookup: CDR1 SGDLS, CDR2 YYNGEE. V was pared by 0 bases and J by 0 bases, with 5 bases of the junction left unmatched. The CDR3 sequence: CASSVEGLAGASTDTQYF. In DNA, the CDR3 is TGTGCCAGCAGCGTAGAGGGACTAGCGGGTGCTAGCACAGATACGCAGTATTTT.

The V and J genes are TRBV6-1 and TRBJ2-7; D is undetermined. This CDR3 comprises 13 residues. V gave up 0 bases and J gave up 2 bases, with 5 bases separating them. Germline V gene sequence: CDR1 MNHNS, CDR2 SASEGT. CDR3 region: CASSEARPYEQYF. The CDR3 region has the DNA TGTGCCAGCAGTGAAGCGCGGCCCTACGAGCAGTACTTC.

The genes are TRBV4-3 and TRBJ1-3, with a possible D match to TRBD1 (5 bases). With 1 base removed from V and 4 bases from J, the gap between germline ends came to 11 bases. The CDR3 totals 15 residues. CDR1 is LGHNA, CDR2 YSLEER, per germline. The CDR3 DNA is TGCGCCAGCAGCCAAGCGCAGGGAGGGGGAAACACCATATATTTT. Translating it yields CASSQAQGGGNTIYF.